This T cell receptor beta chain was retrieved from a study of blood T cell repertoires in COVID-19. Participants were aged about 18 to 90 years, lived in under 30 US areas, and enrolled virtually. The CDR3 loop spans 13 amino acids. Germline V gene data show CDR1 as KGHDR and CDR2 as SFDVKD. V was pared by 3 bases and J by 1 base, with 5 bases between. Some clones are missing from TCRdb's copy, which holds only in-frame ones; the method was immunoSEQ multiplex PCR. The sample comprises hundreds of thousands of clones, around nine tenths of which are singletons, and approximately 1.6% rests with the top ten.

Sample: PBMCs or T cells enriched from blood (not recorded which). The chain joins TRBV24-1 to TRBJ1-1; D remains unclear. The origin of this receptor is a woman in her forties or fifties who had recovered from COVID-19. CDR3 nucleotide sequence: TGTGCCACCAGTGATAGACAGAACACTGAAGCTTTCTTT. As protein: CATSDRQNTEAFF.